This T cell receptor (beta chain) was retrieved from a study of blood T cells in healthy people across ages. Study outcomes and limitations: Higher diversity, along with more naive CD4+ cells, distinguished long-lived donors from aged donors. PBMCs that were unsorted prevented a conclusive naive versus antigen-experienced comparison. CMV status of donors was unknown, possibly confounding expanded clonotype changes. Among T cells, TCR beta diversity per million cells dropped roughly linearly as age rose.

A second PCR of about 6 to 12 cycles used a sample-barcoded 5' primer and a J-beta primer mix. A single record per CDR3 protein comes from TCRdb applying MiXCR to the 5' RACE reads. The sample includes 1.5 million to 2 million distinct CDR3 sequences, just under 50% seen only once; the top ten take approximately 2%. As concerns this clonotype: Its cognate antigen is unknown.

The CDR3 runs to 15 residues. V dropped 0 bases and J dropped 0 bases, with 8 bases sitting between them. The V gene's germline CDR1 is SNHLY and CDR2 FYNNEI. Sequencing was done on a sample of blood. This chain links TRBV2 with TRBJ1-2; D call uncertain. The clonotype originates from a woman between 35 and 50 years old in good health. CDR3 DNA sequence: TGTGCCAGCAGTGAAGCATACGGCCCTAACTATGGCTACACCTTC. Protein sequence: CASSEAYGPNYGYTF.